The 16 T cell receptor beta chains presented below share a single source sample, sequenced in a study of blood T cell repertoires in COVID-19. Method: immunoSEQ multiplex PCR; TCRdb's copy keeps in-frame clones and lacks some. Among over 200,000 clones, over 70% were seen once, and the ten largest hold approximately 7.9%. The sequenced sample consisted of peripheral blood. These receptors all stem from a woman over 75 with acute or convalescent COVID-19.

The genes are TRBV28 and TRBJ1-5, with 12 positions matching TRBD1. V lost 7 bases to trimming and J lost 6 bases; unmatched junction nucleotides: 10. CDR1 is MDHEN, CDR2 SYDVKM, per germline. The CDR3 length is 16 residues. This CDR3 is CASTPPGQGAVQPQHF. CDR3 nucleotides: TGTGCCAGCACCCCTCCGGGACAGGGGGCCGTTCAGCCCCAGCATTTT.

The chain uses TRBV4-1 and TRBJ1-2; 11 bases map to TRBD1. The CDR3 runs to 17 residues. Germline V gene data show CDR1 as MGHRA and CDR2 as YSYEKL. Trimming took 3 bases from V and 2 from J; bases not matched to a gene: 8. CDR3 region: CASSHQARDRGNYGYTF. The CDR3 nucleotides are TGCGCCAGCAGCCACCAAGCCCGGGACAGGGGGAACTATGGCTACACCTTC.

In nucleotides, the CDR3 is TGTGCCAGCAGCCTGGGGACAGATCAGAACACTGAAGCTTTCTTT. Its translation is CASSLGTDQNTEAFF. The rearrangement joins TRBV3-1 (or the pseudogene TRBV3-2) to TRBJ1-1; 7 nucleotides agree with TRBD1. The junction had 6 bases not matched to a gene; V was cut back by 4 bases and J by 1 base. Per germline, CDR1 LGHDT and CDR2 YNNKEL (reference sequence). This CDR3 has 15 amino acids.

The chain has TRBV6-5 and TRBJ1-2, with 12 bases matching TRBD1. With V trimmed by 8 bases and J by 7 bases, 5 bases remained unmatched. Per germline, CDR1 MNHEY and CDR2 SVGAGI. This CDR3 region has 13 residues. The CDR3 loop reads CASLGQGASGYTF. The CDR3 region has the DNA TGTGCCAGCCTGGGACAGGGGGCTTCTGGCTACACCTTC.

This clone occurred a few times. This rearrangement joins TRBV28 to TRBJ1-4; D might be TRBD1 (5 bases). CDR1 and CDR2 from the germline V gene are MDHEN and SYDVKM. Deletions cut 1 base from V and 4 bases from J, with 13 bases between. The CDR3 length is 16 residues. The CDR3 nucleotides are TGTGCCAGCAGTTTATCCGGGGGAGGGCTTAATGAAAAACTGTTTTTT. Its protein product is CASSLSGGGLNEKLFF.

The chain links TRBV5-1 to TRBJ2-2; possible D gene TRBD2, 6 bases. Germline-derived CDR1 and CDR2 are SGHRS and YFSETQ. Trimming removed 7 bases from V and 8 bases from J, with 21 bases in between. CDR3 length equals 15 residues. The DNA for the CDR3 is TGCGCCAGCGAGGTCTCTAGCGATAAGTCTGGGGAGCTGTTTTTT. Protein sequence: CASEVSSDKSGELFF.

V gene TRBV9 combines with J gene TRBJ2-2, with TRBD2 matching 7 bases. The ends lost 1 base at V and 6 bases at J; junction bases unmatched: 9. Per germline, CDR1 SGDLS and CDR2 YYNGEE. The CDR3 runs 16 residues. The CDR3 is CASSVRGGPGSGELFF. CDR3 bases: TGTGCCAGCAGCGTAAGGGGAGGGCCCGGTTCCGGGGAGCTGTTTTTT.

This sequence joins TRBV7-3 and TRBJ2-1, with 11 nucleotides matching TRBD2. The CDR3 consists of 17 residues. Germline V gene data show CDR1 as SGHTA and CDR2 as FQGTGA. With 0 bases clipped from V and 10 bases from J, the junction kept 11 bases outside the gene matches. The CDR3 DNA is TGTGCCAGCAGCTTAACCCCCGGGACTAGCGGCGGAGGGGAGCAGTTCTTC. This encodes CASSLTPGTSGGGEQFF. The full variable domain, with the rest looked up from reference TRBV7-3 and TRBJ2-1, is GAGVSQTPSNKVTEKGKYVELRCDPISGHTALYWYRQSLGQGPEFLIYFQGTGAADDSGLPNDRFFAVRPEGSVSTLKIQRTERGDSAVYLCASSLTPGTSGGGEQFFGPGTRLTVL.

V gene TRBV6-5 combines with J gene TRBJ2-3; 7 bases match TRBD2. The J segment lost 0 bases and the V segment lost 5 bases, leaving 5 bases of the junction unmatched. This CDR3 spans 15 amino acids. CDR1 is MNHEY, CDR2 SVGAGI, per germline. In DNA, the CDR3 is TGTGCCAGCAGTCCAAGCGGGGTTAGCACAGATACGCAGTATTTT. It yields the protein CASSPSGVSTDTQYF.

V usage is TRBV11-2 and J usage is TRBJ2-2, with 8 bases that match TRBD2. This CDR3 comprises 17 residues. Germline V gene data show CDR1 as SGHAT and CDR2 as FQNNGV. Losses at the gene ends were 2 bases for V and 5 bases for J; bases not matched to a gene: 10. The CDR3 region is CASSLLIVAGSTGELFF. The CDR3 coding sequence is TGTGCCAGCAGCTTATTGATCGTAGCGGGGAGTACCGGGGAGCTGTTTTTT.

For this clone: Other DNA sequences in the sample encode the same CDR3. The chain links TRBV19 to TRBJ2-2; 7 bases match TRBD1. This CDR3 comprises 13 residues. Trimming cost V 6 bases and J 5 bases; bases outside gene matches: 3. CDR1 and CDR2 (germline): LNHDA, SQIVND (reference sequence). The CDR3 region is CASRNRGTGELFF. The CDR3 coding sequence is TGTGCCAGTAGGAACAGGGGAACCGGGGAGCTGTTTTTT.

V gene TRBV12-5 combines with J gene TRBJ2-5, with D maybe TRBD2 (5 bases). Per the germline V gene, CDR1 is LGHNT and CDR2 is FRNRAP. The CDR3 consists of 12 residues. V was clipped by 2 bases and J by 5 bases, with 6 bases between them. CDR3 loop: CASGLPGETQYF. The CDR3 DNA is TGTGCTAGTGGTTTGCCGGGGGAGACCCAGTACTTC.

The CDR3 sequence is CASSAGSLGTYEQYF. The CDR3 region has the DNA TGTGCCAGCAGCGCCGGGAGCCTAGGGACCTACGAGCAGTACTTC. This chain joins TRBV5-4 and TRBJ2-7; TRBD2 is a possible D gene (6 bases). The CDR3 is made up of 15 amino acids. V lost 4 bases to trimming and J lost 2 bases, with 16 bases between them. The germline V gene has CDR1 SGHNT and CDR2 YYREEE (reference sequence).

This rearrangement joins TRBV23-1 to TRBJ2-2; possible D gene TRBD2, 5 bases. TRBV23-1 is marked as an open reading frame, function uncertain. The CDR3 sequence is 12 residues long. V lost 11 bases and J 6 bases, leaving 13 bases between the germline ends. Here the CDR3 DNA reads TGCGCCGAGAGGACTTATTCCGGGGAGCTGTTTTTT. Translated, it gives CAERTYSGELFF.

This chain connects TRBV27 to TRBJ2-7; D not certain. Germline V CDR1 and CDR2: MNHEY, SMNVEV (reference sequence). V was cut by 4 bases and J by 2 bases, with 9 bases left in between. The CDR3 sequence is 13 residues long. CDR3 amino acids: CASSSVQAYEQYF. CDR3 bases: TGTGCCAGCAGTTCGGTTCAAGCCTACGAGCAGTACTTC.

The CDR3 nucleotides read TGCGCCAGCAGCTCCGGCGGGTGGGGGCAGGGGCACAATGAGCAGTTCTTC. It yields the protein CASSSGGWGQGHNEQFF. J is TRBJ2-1 and V is TRBV5-1; D perhaps matches TRBD1 (6 bases). The CDR3 loop spans 17 amino acids. Germline loops: CDR1 SGHRS, CDR2 YFSETQ. The ends were cut back, 3 bases at V and 5 bases at J, with 21 bases in the middle.